Listed here are 25 T cell receptor beta chains from one sample, sequenced in a study of T cells after yellow fever vaccination. TCRdb passed the 5' RACE reads through MiXCR, listing each CDR3 protein once. This sample has some 68,000 distinct CDR3 sequences, with over 6% found just once. The sequenced sample was CD8+ T cells sorted from PBMCs, obtained about 41 days after the first yellow fever vaccination. The receptors come from a man between 18 and 29 years old who received the YFV17D yellow fever vaccine.

This clonotype occurred many times. The chain uses TRBV7-8 and TRBJ2-2; D call uncertain. The ends were cut back, 3 bases at V and 8 bases at J, with 10 bases in the middle. There are 13 residues in the CDR3. Germline lookup yields CDR1 SGHVS and CDR2 FQNEAQ. This chain's CDR3 is CASSFELGGELFF. The DNA of the CDR3 is TGTGCCAGCAGCTTTGAACTGGGGGGGGAGCTGTTTTTT.

This clonotype was seen at least ten times. The CDR3 DNA is TGCAGCGTCTGGGGGCAGGGGGGGGATGAGCAGTTCTTC. Protein product: CSVWGQGGDEQFF. The J gene is TRBJ2-1, the V gene TRBV29-1, with D perhaps matching TRBD1 or TRBD2 (7 bases each). Germline lookup yields CDR1 SQVTM and CDR2 ANQGSEA. CDR3 size: 13 residues. With 6 bases removed from V and 8 bases from J, the gap between germline ends came to 17 bases.

This clonotype appeared many times. The chain carries TRBV7-2 and TRBJ2-5, with D perhaps TRBD1 (6 bases). This CDR3 is built from 15 residues. Per the germline V gene, CDR1 is SGHTA and CDR2 is FQGNSA. V lost 2 bases and J lost 1, with 11 bases in between. The CDR3: CASSLTGYPQETQYF. DNA for the CDR3: TGTGCCAGCAGCTTAACAGGGTACCCCCAAGAGACCCAGTACTTC.

This clonotype was counted ten times or more. The V and J genes are TRBV6-5 and TRBJ1-1; D gene ambiguous. The CDR3 length is 12 residues. Germline values: CDR1 MNHEY, CDR2 SVGAGI. With 6 bases removed from V and 8 bases from J, the gap between germline ends came to 13 bases. DNA for the CDR3: TGTGCCAGCAGGAACCCACGGCTCGAAGCTTTCTTT. Translating it yields CASRNPRLEAFF.

This clonotype was seen many times. This chain joins TRBV4-1 and TRBJ2-3; TRBD1 matches at 10 bases. The germline CDR1 and CDR2 sequences are MGHRA and YSYEKL. The junction had 7 bases not matched to a gene; V was cut back by 4 bases and J by 3 bases. This CDR3 has 16 residues. The CDR3 nucleotides are TGCGCCAGCAGCCCTTTCGGACAGGGGGGAACAGATACGCAGTATTTT. Encoded protein: CASSPFGQGGTDTQYF.

The table lists this clonotype with many counts. V usage is TRBV11-2 and J usage is TRBJ2-2, with D possibly matching TRBD1 (6 bases). There are 14 residues in the CDR3. Trimming left V 6 bases short and J 7 bases short, with 15 bases between. Germline CDR1 reads SGHAT; CDR2 reads FQNNGV. This CDR3 is CASSTTQGYGELFF. The DNA of the CDR3 is TGTGCCAGCAGTACGACACAGGGATACGGGGAGCTGTTTTTT.

The V gene is TRBV4-3, the J gene TRBJ2-5, with TRBD2 matching 11 bases. J lost 9 bases, V lost 0 bases, and 9 bases had no gene match. The CDR3 totals 16 residues. CDR1 and CDR2 from the germline V gene are LGHNA and YSLEER. CDR3 loop: CASSQEIAGGGIAQYF. The DNA of the CDR3 is TGCGCCAGCAGCCAAGAAATAGCGGGGGGGGGAATAGCCCAGTACTTC.

Many counts were recorded for this clonotype. CDR3 amino acids: CASTSATPLTGQETQYF. The CDR3 DNA sequence: TGTGCCAGCACCTCGGCAACTCCGTTGACCGGCCAAGAGACCCAGTACTTC. V gene TRBV28 combines with J gene TRBJ2-5; D gene ambiguous. Germline CDR1 MDHEN, CDR2 SYDVKM. The CDR3 runs 17 residues. V dropped 7 bases and J dropped 1 base, with 22 bases sitting between them.

This clonotype was seen repeatedly, ten times or more. V gene TRBV21-1 combines with J gene TRBJ2-7. TRBV21-1 is assigned pseudogene status. The CDR3 totals 10 residues. The CDR3 sequence is CASSRPEQYF. The CDR3, as DNA: TGTGCCAGCAGCCGACCCGAGCAGTACTTC.

Of note for this clonotype: A much larger clone differs by one base, so this may be a read error. CDR3 protein: CASRPGLIYNEKFF. The CDR3, as DNA: TGTGCCAGCAGGCCTGGACTGATATACAATGAGAAGTTCTTC. The chain has TRBV12-3 or TRBV12-4 and TRBJ2-1, with a possible D match to TRBD2 (5 bases). The CDR3 is 14 amino acids.

A few counts support this clonotype. This chain connects TRBV19 to TRBJ2-3; 8 bases map to TRBD1. The CDR3 consists of 16 residues. Germline CDR1 and CDR2: LNHDA and SQIVND (reference sequence). V was pared by 6 bases and J by 0 bases, with 8 bases of the junction left unmatched. DNA of the CDR3: TGTGCCAGTAGACCCCTTGGACAGGGAAGCACAGATACGCAGTATTTT. This translates into CASRPLGQGSTDTQYF.

Ten or more counts support this clonotype. This chain connects TRBV11-2 to TRBJ2-4, with D possibly matching TRBD2 (5 bases). The germline V gene encodes CDR1 SGHAT and CDR2 FQNNGV. The CDR3 totals 15 residues. The V end lost 0 bases, the J end lost 9 bases, and 15 bases lay between the germline ends. The CDR3 coding sequence is TGTGCCAGCAGCTTAGATCTGTACCAGCGGCGCATTCAGTACTTC. Translated: CASSLDLYQRRIQYF. Based on the CDR3 plus reference TRBV11-2 and TRBJ2-4, the full variable domain is EAGVAQSPRYKIIEKRQSVAFWCNPISGHATLYWYQQILGQGPKLLIQFQNNGVVDDSQLPKDRFSAERLKGVDSTLKIQPAKLEDSAVYLCASSLDLYQRRIQYFGAGTRLSVL.

This clonotype was detected many times. V and J are TRBV9 and TRBJ2-3; no definite D call. Germline lookup yields CDR1 SGDLS and CDR2 YYNGEE. The CDR3 is 15 amino acids. V was trimmed by 4 bases and J by 0 bases, leaving 12 bases between them. CDR3 amino acids: CASSPHDLSTDTQYF. The CDR3, as DNA: TGTGCCAGCAGCCCCCATGACTTAAGCACAGATACGCAGTATTTT. The variable domain in full, with the rest retrieved from reference TRBV9 and TRBJ2-3, is DSGVTQTPKHLITATGQRVTLRCSPRSGDLSVYWYQQSLDQGLQFLIQYYNGEERAKGNILERFSAQQFPDLHSELNLSSLELGDSALYFCASSPHDLSTDTQYFGPGTRLTVL.

This clonotype has only a few counts. The rearrangement joins TRBV20-1 to TRBJ2-1; a possible D gene is TRBD1 (6 bases). The V end lost 7 bases, the J end lost 2 bases, and 9 bases lay between the germline ends. CDR3 length equals 12 residues. Germline lookup yields CDR1 DFQATT and CDR2 SNEGSKA (reference sequence). This CDR3 reads CSDYRAYNEQFF. The DNA for the CDR3 is TGCAGTGATTACAGGGCCTACAATGAGCAGTTCTTC.

This clonotype was recorded many times. The gene calls are TRBV29-1 and TRBJ2-2; maybe TRBD1 (5 bases). This CDR3 is 13 amino acids long. Deletions cut 3 bases from V and 5 bases from J, with 10 bases between. Germline V CDR1 and CDR2: SQVTM, ANQGSEA. CDR3 loop: CSVDTGTTGELFF. CDR3 nucleotide sequence: TGCAGCGTTGATACAGGAACAACCGGGGAGCTGTTTTTT.

The genes are TRBV5-1 and TRBJ1-1; D is ambiguous. This CDR3 spans 15 amino acids. Germline V gene lookup returns CDR1 SGHRS and CDR2 YFSETQ. V was clipped by 0 bases and J by 0 bases, with 9 bases between them. The CDR3 DNA reads as TGCGCCAGCAGCTTGGTGCCAGAAATGAACACTGAAGCTTTCTTT. Its protein is CASSLVPEMNTEAFF.

Ten or more counts support this clonotype. This rearrangement joins TRBV19 to TRBJ1-5; D is perhaps TRBD1 (5 bases). The CDR3 totals 14 residues. V lost 3 bases and J 7 bases, leaving 13 bases between the germline ends. Germline lookup yields CDR1 LNHDA and CDR2 SQIVND (reference sequence). The CDR3 nucleotides are TGTGCCAGTAGTATCACCGGGGGTAGGCAGCCCCAGCATTTT. Its protein is CASSITGGRQPQHF.

In this sample, this clonotype turned up many times. The rearrangement uses TRBV4-1 and TRBJ1-1, with no clear D. CDR1 and CDR2 (germline): MGHRA, YSYEKL. This CDR3 is built from 14 residues. V was pared by 2 bases and J by 0 bases, with 7 bases between. CDR3 coding DNA: TGCGCCAGCAGCCAACACAAGATGAACACTGAAGCTTTCTTT. Its protein is CASSQHKMNTEAFF.

This clonotype was seen just once. The chain recombines TRBV27 with TRBJ2-5, with 7 bases matching TRBD2. The J segment lost 5 bases and the V segment lost 6 bases, leaving 12 bases of the junction unmatched. The V gene's germline CDR1 is MNHEY and CDR2 SMNVEV (reference sequence). This CDR3 has 15 residues. CDR3 sequence (DNA): TGTGCCAGCAGCCACCCCCAGGGAGGGGAGGAGACCCAGTACTTC. This codes for CASSHPQGGEETQYF.

This clonotype was found many times. This chain joins TRBV7-2 and TRBJ2-4; D not certain. This CDR3 contains 15 residues. Germline V gene data show CDR1 as SGHTA and CDR2 as FQGNSA. Deletions cut 5 bases from V and 0 bases from J, with 11 bases between. The CDR3 here is CASSQGTIAKNIQYF. CDR3 DNA sequence: TGTGCCAGCAGCCAAGGCACTATAGCCAAAAACATTCAGTACTTC.

This clonotype was detected many times. The chain recombines TRBV6-5 with TRBJ1-2, with D hard to call. V lost 5 bases to trimming and J lost 1 base, with 11 bases between them. The germline V gene encodes CDR1 MNHEY and CDR2 SVGAGI. The CDR3 is 14 residues long. The CDR3 here is CASSLTTINYGYTF. Here the CDR3 DNA reads TGTGCCAGCAGTCTGACAACGATTAACTATGGCTACACCTTC.

The chain combines TRBV7-2 with TRBJ2-3; TRBD2 might be the D (6 bases). The germline CDR1 and CDR2 sequences are SGHTA and FQGNSA. The CDR3 covers 15 residues. V gave up 7 bases and J gave up 2 bases, with 16 bases separating them. In DNA form, the CDR3 reads TGTGCCAGCACTTCGGAGGGTGGTCCCACAGATACGCAGTATTTT. Encoded protein: CASTSEGGPTDTQYF.

The V and J genes are TRBV19 and TRBJ1-1, with a possible D match to TRBD1 (5 bases). Germline V CDR1 and CDR2: LNHDA, SQIVND (reference sequence). Deletions cut 7 bases from V and 1 base from J, with 22 bases between. The CDR3 consists of 17 residues. The CDR3 DNA follows: TGTGCCAGTACCGATCGGGGGGGACGAATGGGGAACACTGAAGCTTTCTTT. Translation gives CASTDRGGRMGNTEAFF.

The sample holds many counts of this clonotype. This chain connects TRBV6-5 to TRBJ2-7; 9 nucleotides match TRBD1. V was clipped by 4 bases and J by 3 bases; unmatched bases: 7. The CDR3 is made up of 15 amino acids. Germline CDR1 reads MNHEY; CDR2 reads SVGAGI. The CDR3 here is CASSSVGTGFYEQYV. The CDR3 nucleotides are TGTGCCAGCAGTTCCGTCGGGACAGGGTTCTACGAGCAGTACGTC.

This clonotype was counted between two and nine times. The chain links TRBV20-1 to TRBJ1-1, with TRBD1 as a possible D gene (5 bases). With 6 bases removed from V and 2 bases from J, the gap between germline ends came to 13 bases. The CDR3 sequence is 13 residues long. Germline CDR1 and CDR2: DFQATT and SNEGSKA (reference sequence). CDR3 residues: CSARTQVNTEAFF. DNA for the CDR3: TGCAGTGCCAGAACACAGGTAAACACTGAAGCTTTCTTT.